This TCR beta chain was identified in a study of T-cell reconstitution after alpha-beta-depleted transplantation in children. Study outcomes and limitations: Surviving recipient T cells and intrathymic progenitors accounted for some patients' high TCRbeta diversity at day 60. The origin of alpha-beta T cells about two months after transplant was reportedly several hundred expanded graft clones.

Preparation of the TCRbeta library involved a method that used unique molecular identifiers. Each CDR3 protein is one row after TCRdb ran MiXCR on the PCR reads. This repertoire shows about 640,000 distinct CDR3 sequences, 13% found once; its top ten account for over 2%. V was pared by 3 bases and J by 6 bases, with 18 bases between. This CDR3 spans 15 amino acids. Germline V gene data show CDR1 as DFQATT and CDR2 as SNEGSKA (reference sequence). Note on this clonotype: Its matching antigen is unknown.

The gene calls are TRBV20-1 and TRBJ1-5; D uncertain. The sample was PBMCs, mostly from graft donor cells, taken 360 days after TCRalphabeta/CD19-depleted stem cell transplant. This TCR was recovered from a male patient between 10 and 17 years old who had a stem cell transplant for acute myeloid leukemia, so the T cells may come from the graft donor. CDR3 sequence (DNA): TGCAGTGCTAGCAGTTGGCTGAAGTTGCCTCAGCCCCAGCATTTT. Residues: CSASSWLKLPQPQHF.